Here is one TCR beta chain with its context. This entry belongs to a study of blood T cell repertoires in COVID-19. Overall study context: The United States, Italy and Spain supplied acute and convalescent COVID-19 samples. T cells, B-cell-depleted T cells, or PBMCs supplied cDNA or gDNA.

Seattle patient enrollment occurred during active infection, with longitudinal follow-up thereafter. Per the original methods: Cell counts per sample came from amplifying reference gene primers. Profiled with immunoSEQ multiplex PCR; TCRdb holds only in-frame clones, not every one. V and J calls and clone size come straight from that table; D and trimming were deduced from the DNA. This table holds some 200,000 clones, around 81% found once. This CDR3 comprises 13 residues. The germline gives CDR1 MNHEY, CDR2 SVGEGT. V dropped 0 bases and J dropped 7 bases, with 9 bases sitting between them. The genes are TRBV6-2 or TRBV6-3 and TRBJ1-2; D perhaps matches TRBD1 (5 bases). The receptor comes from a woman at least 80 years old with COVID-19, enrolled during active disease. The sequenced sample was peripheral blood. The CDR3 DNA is TGTGCCAGCAGTTACTCGAAGGGGTTTGGCTACACCTTC. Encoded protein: CASSYSKGFGYTF.